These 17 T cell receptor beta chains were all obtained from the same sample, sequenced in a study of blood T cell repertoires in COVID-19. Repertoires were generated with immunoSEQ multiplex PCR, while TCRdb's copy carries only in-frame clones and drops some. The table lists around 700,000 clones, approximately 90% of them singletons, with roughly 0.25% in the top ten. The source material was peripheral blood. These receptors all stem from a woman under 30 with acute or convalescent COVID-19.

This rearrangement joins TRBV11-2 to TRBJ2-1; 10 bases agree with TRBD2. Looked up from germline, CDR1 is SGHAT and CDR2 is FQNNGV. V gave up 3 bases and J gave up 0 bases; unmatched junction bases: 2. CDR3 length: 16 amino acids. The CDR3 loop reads CASSFLAGGSYNEQFF. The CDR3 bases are TGTGCCAGCAGCTTCTTAGCGGGGGGCTCCTACAATGAGCAGTTCTTC.

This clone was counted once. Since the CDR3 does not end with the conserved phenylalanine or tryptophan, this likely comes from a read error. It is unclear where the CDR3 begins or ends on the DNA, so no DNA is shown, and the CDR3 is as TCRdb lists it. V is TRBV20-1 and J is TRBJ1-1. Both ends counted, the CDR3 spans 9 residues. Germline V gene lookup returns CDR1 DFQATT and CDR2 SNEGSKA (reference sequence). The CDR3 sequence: CSASTGGST.

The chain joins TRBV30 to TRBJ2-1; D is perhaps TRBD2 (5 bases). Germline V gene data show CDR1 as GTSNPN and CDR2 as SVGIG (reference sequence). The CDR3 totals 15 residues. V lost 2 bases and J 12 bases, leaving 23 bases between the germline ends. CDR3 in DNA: TGTGCCTGGAGTTCGGACGGACTGGCCCACATAGTGCAGTTCTTC. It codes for CAWSSDGLAHIVQFF.

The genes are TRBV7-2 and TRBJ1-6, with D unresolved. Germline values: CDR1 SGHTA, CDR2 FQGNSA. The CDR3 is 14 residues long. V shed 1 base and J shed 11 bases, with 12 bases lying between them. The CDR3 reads CASSLDDYRAPLHF. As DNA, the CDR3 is TGTGCCAGCAGCTTAGATGACTACCGGGCACCCCTCCACTTT.

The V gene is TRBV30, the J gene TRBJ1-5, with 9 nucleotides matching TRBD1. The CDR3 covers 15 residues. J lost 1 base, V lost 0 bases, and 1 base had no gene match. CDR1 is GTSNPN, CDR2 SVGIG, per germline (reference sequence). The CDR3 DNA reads TGTGCCTGGAGTGTAGGGACAGGGAGCAATCAGCCCCAGCATTTT. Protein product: CAWSVGTGSNQPQHF.

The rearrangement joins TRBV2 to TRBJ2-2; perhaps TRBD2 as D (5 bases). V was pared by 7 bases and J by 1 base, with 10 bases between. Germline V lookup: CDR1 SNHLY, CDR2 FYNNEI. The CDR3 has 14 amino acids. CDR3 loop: CASMSGENTGELFF. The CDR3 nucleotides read TGTGCCAGCATGTCCGGGGAGAACACCGGGGAGCTGTTTTTT.

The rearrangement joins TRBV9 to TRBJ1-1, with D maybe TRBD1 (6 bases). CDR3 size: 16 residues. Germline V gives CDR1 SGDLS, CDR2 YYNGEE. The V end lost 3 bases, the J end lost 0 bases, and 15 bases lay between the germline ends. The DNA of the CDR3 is TGTGCCAGCAGCGAGGCTGAGGGGGTTTTGAACACTGAAGCTTTCTTT. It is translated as CASSEAEGVLNTEAFF.

The chain's CDR3 is CASSLSPGSGEQFF. The CDR3 nucleotides read TGTGCCAGCAGCCTATCGCCAGGGTCCGGTGAGCAGTTCTTC. The chain recombines TRBV7-3 with TRBJ2-1; possible D gene TRBD1, 5 bases. V was trimmed by 5 bases and J by 9 bases, leaving 17 bases between them. The V gene's germline CDR1 is SGHTA and CDR2 FQGTGA. The CDR3 is made up of 14 amino acids.

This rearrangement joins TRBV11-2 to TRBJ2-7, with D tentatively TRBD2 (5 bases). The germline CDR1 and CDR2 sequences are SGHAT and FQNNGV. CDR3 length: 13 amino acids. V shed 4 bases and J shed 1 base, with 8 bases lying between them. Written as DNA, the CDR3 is TGTGCCAGCAGCTCCGGCGGGTCCTACGAGCAGTACTTC. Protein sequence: CASSSGGSYEQYF.

The CDR3 loop reads CASSQTGGYQPQHF. The CDR3 DNA reads TGTGCCAGCAGCCAAACAGGGGGCTATCAGCCCCAGCATTTT. The J gene is TRBJ1-5, the V gene TRBV3-1 (or the pseudogene TRBV3-2); 9 nucleotides agree with TRBD1. Germline CDR1 reads LGHDT; CDR2 reads YNNKEL (reference sequence). With 2 bases clipped from V and 5 bases from J, the junction kept 1 base outside the gene matches. The CDR3 extends over 14 amino acids.

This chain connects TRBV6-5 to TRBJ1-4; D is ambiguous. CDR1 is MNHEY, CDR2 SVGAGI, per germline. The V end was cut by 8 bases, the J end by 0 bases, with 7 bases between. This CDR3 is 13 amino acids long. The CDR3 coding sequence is TGTGCCAGCCAACTTCCAACTAATGAAAAACTGTTTTTT. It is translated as CASQLPTNEKLFF.

The CDR3 sequence is CASRRDSPYEQYF. Here the CDR3 DNA reads TGTGCCAGCAGAAGGGACTCACCCTACGAGCAGTACTTC. The chain joins TRBV21-1 to TRBJ2-7; the DNA was not used to check the table's D call, TRBD2. TRBV21-1 is assigned pseudogene status. The length of the CDR3 is 13 residues.

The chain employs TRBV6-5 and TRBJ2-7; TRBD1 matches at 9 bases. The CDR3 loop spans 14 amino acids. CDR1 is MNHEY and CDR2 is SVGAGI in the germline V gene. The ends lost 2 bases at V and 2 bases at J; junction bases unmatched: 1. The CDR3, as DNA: TGTGCCAGCAGTTACAACAGGGGGCCCTACGAGCAGTACTTC. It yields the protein CASSYNRGPYEQYF.

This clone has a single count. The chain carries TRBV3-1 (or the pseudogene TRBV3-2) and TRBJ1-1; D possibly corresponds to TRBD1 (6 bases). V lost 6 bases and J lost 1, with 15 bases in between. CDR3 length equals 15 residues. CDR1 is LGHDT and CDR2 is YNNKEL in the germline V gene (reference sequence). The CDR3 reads CASRRLQGQNTEAFF. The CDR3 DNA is TGTGCCAGCAGACGCTTACAGGGCCAGAACACTGAAGCTTTCTTT.

CDR3 loop: CASSLTAMYSNQPQHF. The CDR3 nucleotides are TGTGCCAGCAGCTTGACAGCCATGTATAGCAATCAGCCCCAGCATTTT. J is TRBJ1-5 and V is TRBV5-8; D unresolved. The CDR3 covers 16 residues. The ends were cut back, 1 base at V and 0 bases at J, with 11 bases in the middle. Germline V gene lookup returns CDR1 SGHTS and CDR2 YDEGEE.

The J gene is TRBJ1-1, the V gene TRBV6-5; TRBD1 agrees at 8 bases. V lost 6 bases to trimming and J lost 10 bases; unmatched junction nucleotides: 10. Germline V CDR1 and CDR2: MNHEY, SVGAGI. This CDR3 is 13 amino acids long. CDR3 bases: TGTGCCAGCAGAGGAACAGGGGGATTTCCAGCTTTCTTT. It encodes CASRGTGGFPAFF.

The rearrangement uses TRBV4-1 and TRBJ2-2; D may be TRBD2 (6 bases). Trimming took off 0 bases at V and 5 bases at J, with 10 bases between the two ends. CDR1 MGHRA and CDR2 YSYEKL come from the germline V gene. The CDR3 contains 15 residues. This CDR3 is CASSQEGLITGELFF. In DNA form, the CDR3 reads TGCGCCAGCAGCCAAGAAGGACTAATAACCGGGGAGCTGTTTTTT.